The clone carrying this TCR beta chain was detected only a few times. Antigen unknown. Germline-derived CDR1 and CDR2 are MGHRA and YSYEKL. Trimming at V came to 2 bases and at J to 10 bases, leaving 6 bases not matched to a gene. The CDR3 loop spans 13 amino acids. This sample is part of a study of T-cell memory formation after mild COVID-19. Background on the study: The two donors had largely donor-specific TCR clusters. Study-wide results and limits: Certain responding clones were present in pre-infection memory, suggesting participation of cross-reactive memory. Largely, contracting CD4+ clones fell within CM and EM, and contracting CD8+ clones within EMRA.

5'RACE primed from the constant segment yielded TCR alpha and TCR beta cDNA libraries bearing sample barcodes and UMIs. TCRdb fed the 5' RACE reads into MiXCR, producing one record per CDR3 protein. The repertoire holds roughly 86,000 distinct CDR3 sequences, about 13% seen once, with about 29% in the top ten. Sequences were obtained from PBMCs or a T cell subset sorted from them (not recorded which). This sequence joins TRBV4-1 and TRBJ1-2; 8 bases line up with TRBD1. This clonotype was obtained from an adult woman who had mild COVID-19 (a few samples of this study predate the infection). Cell type and time point are not known. The CDR3 reads CASSQPPGQDYTF. The CDR3 DNA follows: TGCGCCAGCAGCCAACCCCCGGGACAGGACTACACCTTC.